This TCR beta chain was retrieved from a study of T cells in Graves' hyperthyroidism and ophthalmopathy. Researchers amplified the TCR beta CDR3 regions from RNA transcripts. During a first-round RT-PCR of the TCR CDR3, the HTBI primer set was used. TCRdb re-analysed the multiplex PCR reads in MiXCR, keeping a single row per CDR3 protein. The data contain 490,000 or so distinct CDR3 sequences, under 25% of them singletons. On the basis of clinical symptoms, serum thyroxine and TRAb, thyroid ultrasound and orbital computed tomography, diagnoses were made. This CDR3 region has 15 residues. Trimming cost V 5 bases and J 9 bases, with 19 bases left between them.

The sample was blood. The TCR originated in a woman in her seventies with Graves' ophthalmopathy. The V call is TRBV12-3 or TRBV12-4, the J call TRBJ1-4; a possible D gene is TRBD1 (5 bases). CDR3 bases: TGTGCCAGCAGTCGGGCCGGGACTCCCGTTAAAAAACTGTTTTTT. It translates to CASSRAGTPVKKLFF.